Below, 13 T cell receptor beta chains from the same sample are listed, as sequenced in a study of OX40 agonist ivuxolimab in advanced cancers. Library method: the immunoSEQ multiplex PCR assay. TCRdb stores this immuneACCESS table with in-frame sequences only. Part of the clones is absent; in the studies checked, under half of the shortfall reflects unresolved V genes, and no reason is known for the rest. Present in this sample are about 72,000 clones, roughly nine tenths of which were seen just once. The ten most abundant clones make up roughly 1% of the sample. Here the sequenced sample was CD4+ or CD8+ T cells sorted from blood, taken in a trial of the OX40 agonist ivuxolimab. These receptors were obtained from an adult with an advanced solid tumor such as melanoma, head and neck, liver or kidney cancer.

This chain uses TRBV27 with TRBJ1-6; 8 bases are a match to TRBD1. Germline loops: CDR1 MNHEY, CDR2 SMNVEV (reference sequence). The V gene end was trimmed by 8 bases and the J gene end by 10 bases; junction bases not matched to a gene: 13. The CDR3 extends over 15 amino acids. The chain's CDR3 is CASGPQGGFDSPLHF. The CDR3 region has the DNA TGTGCCAGCGGACCACAGGGGGGCTTTGACTCACCCCTCCACTTT.

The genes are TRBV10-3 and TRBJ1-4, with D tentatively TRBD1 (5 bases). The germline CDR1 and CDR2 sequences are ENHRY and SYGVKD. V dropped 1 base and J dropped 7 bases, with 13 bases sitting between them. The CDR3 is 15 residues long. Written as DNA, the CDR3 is TGTGCCATCAGTGAGTTGTCAGGGAAGGGTGAAAAACTGTTTTTT. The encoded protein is CAISELSGKGEKLFF.

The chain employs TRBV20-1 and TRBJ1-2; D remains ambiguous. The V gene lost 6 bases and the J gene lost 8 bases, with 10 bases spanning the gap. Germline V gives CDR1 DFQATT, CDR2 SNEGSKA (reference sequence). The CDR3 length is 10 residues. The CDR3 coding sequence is TGCAGTGCCCTTGAGGAGGGCTACACCTTC. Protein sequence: CSALEEGYTF.

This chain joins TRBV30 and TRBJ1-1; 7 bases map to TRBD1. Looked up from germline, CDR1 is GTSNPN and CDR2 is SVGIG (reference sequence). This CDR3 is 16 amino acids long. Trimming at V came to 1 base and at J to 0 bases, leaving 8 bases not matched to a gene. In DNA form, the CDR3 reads TGTGCCTGGAGTGGATTACAGGGGATTATGAACACTGAAGCTTTCTTT. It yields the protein CAWSGLQGIMNTEAFF.

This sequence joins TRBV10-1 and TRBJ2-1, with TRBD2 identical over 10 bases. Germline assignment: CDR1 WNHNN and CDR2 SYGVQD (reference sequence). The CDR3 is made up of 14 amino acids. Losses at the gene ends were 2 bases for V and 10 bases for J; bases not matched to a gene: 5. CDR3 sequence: CASSEPSGSGEQFF. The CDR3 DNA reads TGCGCCAGCAGTGAGCCTAGCGGGAGTGGGGAGCAGTTCTTC.

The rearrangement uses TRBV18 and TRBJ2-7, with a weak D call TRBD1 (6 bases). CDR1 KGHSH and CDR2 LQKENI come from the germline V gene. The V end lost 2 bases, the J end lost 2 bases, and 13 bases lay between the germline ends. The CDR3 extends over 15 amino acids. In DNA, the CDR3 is TGTGCCAGCTCACCAAGGTCAGGGGAACCCTACGAGCAGTACTTC. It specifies CASSPRSGEPYEQYF.

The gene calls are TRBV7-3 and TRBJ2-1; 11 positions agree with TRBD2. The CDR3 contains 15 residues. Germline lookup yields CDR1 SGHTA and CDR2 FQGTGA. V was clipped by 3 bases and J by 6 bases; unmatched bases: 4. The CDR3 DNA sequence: TGTGCCAGCAGCTTTAGCGGGGGGGCCTCCAATGAGCAGTTCTTC. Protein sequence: CASSFSGGASNEQFF.

CDR3 sequence: CASSMGHSLTGELFF. CDR3 nucleotide sequence: TGTGCCAGTAGTATGGGCCACTCACTCACCGGGGAGCTGTTTTTT. The gene calls are TRBV19 and TRBJ2-2; no reliable D call. V was trimmed by 3 bases and J by 4 bases, leaving 12 bases between them. The CDR3 consists of 15 residues. Germline loops: CDR1 LNHDA, CDR2 SQIVND (reference sequence). The variable domain in full, with the rest retrieved from reference TRBV19 and TRBJ2-2, is DGGITQSPKYLFRKEGQNVTLSCEQNLNHDAMYWYRQDPGQGLRLIYYSQIVNDFQKGDIAEGYSVSREKKESFPLTVTSAQKNPTAFYLCASSMGHSLTGELFFGEGSRLTVL.

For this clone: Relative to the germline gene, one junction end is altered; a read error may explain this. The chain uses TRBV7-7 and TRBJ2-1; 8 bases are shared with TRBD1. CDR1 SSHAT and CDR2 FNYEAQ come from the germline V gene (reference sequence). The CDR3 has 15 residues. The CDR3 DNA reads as TGTGCTAGCAGTTTGTTCGGACAGGGTTCCGATGAGCAGTTCTTC. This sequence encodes CASSLFGQGSDEQFF.

CDR3 loop: CAISGSVDDQETQYF. As DNA, the CDR3 is TGTGCCATCAGTGGCTCAGTGGACGACCAAGAGACCCAGTACTTC. The V call is TRBV10-3, the J call TRBJ2-5; no clear D. There are 15 residues in the CDR3. Per the germline V gene, CDR1 is ENHRY and CDR2 is SYGVKD. V lost 4 bases and J 0 bases, leaving 12 bases between the germline ends.

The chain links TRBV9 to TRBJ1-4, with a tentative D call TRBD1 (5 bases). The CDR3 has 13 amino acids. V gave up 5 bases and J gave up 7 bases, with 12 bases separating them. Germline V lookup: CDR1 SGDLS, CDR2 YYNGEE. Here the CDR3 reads CASRRGESEKLFF. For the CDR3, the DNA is TGTGCCAGCAGACGGGGCGAAAGTGAAAAACTGTTTTTT.

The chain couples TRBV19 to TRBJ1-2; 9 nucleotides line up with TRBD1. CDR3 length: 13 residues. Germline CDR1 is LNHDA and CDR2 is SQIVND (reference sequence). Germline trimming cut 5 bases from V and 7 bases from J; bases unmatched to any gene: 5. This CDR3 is CASSLGQGTGYTF. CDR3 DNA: TGTGCCAGTAGTCTCGGACAGGGGACTGGCTACACCTTC.

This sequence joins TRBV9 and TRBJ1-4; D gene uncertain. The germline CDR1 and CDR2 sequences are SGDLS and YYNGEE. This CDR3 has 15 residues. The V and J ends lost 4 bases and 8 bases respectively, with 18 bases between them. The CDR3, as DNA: TGTGCCAGCAGCCCCGGGGAGGGTAATCGGGAAAAACTGTTTTTT. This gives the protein CASSPGEGNREKLFF.